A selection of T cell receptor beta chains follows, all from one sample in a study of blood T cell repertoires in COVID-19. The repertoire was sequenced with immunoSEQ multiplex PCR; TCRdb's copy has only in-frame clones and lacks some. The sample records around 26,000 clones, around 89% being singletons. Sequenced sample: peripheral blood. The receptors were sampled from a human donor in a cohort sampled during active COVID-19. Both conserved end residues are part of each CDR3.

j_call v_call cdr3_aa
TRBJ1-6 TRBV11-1 CASSLAGSQGNSPLHF
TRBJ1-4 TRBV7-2 CASSFNRGGEKLFF
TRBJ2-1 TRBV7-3 CASSLAGGPYNEQFF
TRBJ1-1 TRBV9 CASNLRGNTEAFF
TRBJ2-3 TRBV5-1 CASRLNERDTQYF
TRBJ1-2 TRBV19 CASSMLQGSGYTF
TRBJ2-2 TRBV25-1 CASSEWEGRAGELFF
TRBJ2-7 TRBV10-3 CATGLTGASYEQYF
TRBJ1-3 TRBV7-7 CASSLGQGSGNTIYF
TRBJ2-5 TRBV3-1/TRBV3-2 CASSQGLAGAGETQYF
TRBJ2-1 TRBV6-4 CASSEGTGSNEQFF
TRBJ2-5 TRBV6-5 CASSYLGRGEETQYF
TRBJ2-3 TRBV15 CATQGLGGEVGF
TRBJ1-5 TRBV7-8 CASSPGRDRGNQPQHF
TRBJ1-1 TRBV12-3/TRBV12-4 CASQKSGGEAFF
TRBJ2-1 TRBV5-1 CASSLGGTGSYNEQFF
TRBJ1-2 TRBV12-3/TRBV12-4 CASTAVVAYGYTF
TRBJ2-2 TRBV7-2 CASSLALTGQGLSWGAGELFF
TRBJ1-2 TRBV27 CASHTAQGHGYTF
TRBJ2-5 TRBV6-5 CASSYSSGEETQYF
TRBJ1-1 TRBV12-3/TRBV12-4 CASSRQGNTEAFF
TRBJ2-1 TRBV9 CASSLQGISYNEQFF
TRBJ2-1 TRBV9 CASSAEFGGASRRNEQFF
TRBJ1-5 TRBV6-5 CASSSRQYNQPQHF
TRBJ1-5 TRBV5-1 CASSEVGGGNQPQHF
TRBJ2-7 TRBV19 CASSLGTGSYEQYF
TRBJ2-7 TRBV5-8 CASSEEPHEQYF
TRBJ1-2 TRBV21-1 CASSKYPLGVVGGYTF
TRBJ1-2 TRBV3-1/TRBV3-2 CASSFTGGYGYTF
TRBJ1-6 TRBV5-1 CASSLGTGDYNSPLHF
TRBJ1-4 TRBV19 CASSIIGTGDEEKLFF
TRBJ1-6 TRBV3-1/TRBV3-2 CASSPWGDSPLHF
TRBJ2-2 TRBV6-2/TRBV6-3 CASSRMVGGRTGELFF
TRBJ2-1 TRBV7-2 CASSQFTGGGEQFF
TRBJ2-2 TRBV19 CASISDRGRMGSGELFF
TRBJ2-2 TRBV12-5 CASGDWPGGRYTGELFF
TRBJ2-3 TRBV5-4 CASSSSRGVFSTDTQYF
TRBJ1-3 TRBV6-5 CAVADSGNTIYF
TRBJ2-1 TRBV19 CASTRTSGGEQFF
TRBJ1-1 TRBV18 CASSPRGAWNTEAFF
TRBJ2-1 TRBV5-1 CASSFVRDSEGDEQFF
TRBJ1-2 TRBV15 CATSRAPGHPYGYTF
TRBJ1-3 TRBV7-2 CASSSGRGSGNTIYF
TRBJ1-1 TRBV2 CASSLGEDTEAFF
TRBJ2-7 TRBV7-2 CASSPTGGAFSEQYF
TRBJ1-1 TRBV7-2 CASSLGGLNTEAFF
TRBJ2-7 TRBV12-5 CASGLMVVHPYEQYF
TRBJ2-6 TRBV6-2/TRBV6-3 CASSYVGSGANVLTF
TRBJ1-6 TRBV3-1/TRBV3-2 CASSQDPGQGSPLHF
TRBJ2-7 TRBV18 CASSPTEASSEQYF
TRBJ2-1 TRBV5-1 CASRRTGGQPNEQFF
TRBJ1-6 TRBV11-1 CASSRGQLNSPLHF
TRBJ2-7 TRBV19 CASSIGGRGYEQYF
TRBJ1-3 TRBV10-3 CAISGRLSNQGNTIYF
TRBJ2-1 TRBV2 CASCHGDRTNNEQFF